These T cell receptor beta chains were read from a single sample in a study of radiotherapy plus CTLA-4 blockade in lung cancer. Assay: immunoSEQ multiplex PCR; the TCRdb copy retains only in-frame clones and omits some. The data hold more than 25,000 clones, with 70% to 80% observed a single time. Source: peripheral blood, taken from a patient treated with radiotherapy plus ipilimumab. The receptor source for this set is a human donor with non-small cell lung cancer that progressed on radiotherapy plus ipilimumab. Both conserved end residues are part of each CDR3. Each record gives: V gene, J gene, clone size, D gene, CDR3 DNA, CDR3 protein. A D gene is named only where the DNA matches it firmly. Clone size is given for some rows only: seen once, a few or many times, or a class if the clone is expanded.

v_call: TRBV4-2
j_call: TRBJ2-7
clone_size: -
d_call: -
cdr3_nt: TGTGCCAGCAGGACTACAAGTATCTCCTACGAGCAGTACTTC
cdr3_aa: CASRTTSISYEQYF

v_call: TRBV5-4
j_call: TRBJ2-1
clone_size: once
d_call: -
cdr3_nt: TGTGCCAGCAGCCCGGGACGCACCGAGCAGTTCTTC
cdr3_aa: CASSPGRTEQFF

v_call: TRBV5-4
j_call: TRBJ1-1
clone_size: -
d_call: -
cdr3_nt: TGTGCCAGCAGCCCCCAAGCAGGGGCGGGGGCTGAAGCTTTCTTT
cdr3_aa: CASSPQAGAGAEAFF

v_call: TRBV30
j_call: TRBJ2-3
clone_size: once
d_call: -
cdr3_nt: TGTGCCTGGAGTAGCTTTTCTTACACAGATACGCAGTATTTT
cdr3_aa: CAWSSFSYTDTQYF

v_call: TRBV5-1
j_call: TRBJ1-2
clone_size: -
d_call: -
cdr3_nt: TGCGCCAGCAGCCACGGGTCTCTTAACTATGGCTACACCTTC
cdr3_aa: CASSHGSLNYGYTF

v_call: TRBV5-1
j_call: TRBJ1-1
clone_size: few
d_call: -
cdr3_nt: TGCGCCAGCAGCATGAACAGGGTAGGGAACACTGAAGCTTTCTTT
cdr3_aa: CASSMNRVGNTEAFF

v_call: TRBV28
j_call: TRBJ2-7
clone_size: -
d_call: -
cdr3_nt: TGTGCCAGCAGTTTAAGGGATGGAGTACGATACGAGCAGTACTTC
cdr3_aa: CASSLRDGVRYEQYF

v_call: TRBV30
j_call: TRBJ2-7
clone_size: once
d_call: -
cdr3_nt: TGTGCCTGGAGGAAGGAGTACGAGCAGTACTTC
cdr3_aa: CAWRKEYEQYF

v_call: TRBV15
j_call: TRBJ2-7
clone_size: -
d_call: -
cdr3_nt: TGTGCCACCAGCAGAGATAAGTGGGGTACGGACGAGCAGTACTTC
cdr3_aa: CATSRDKWGTDEQYF

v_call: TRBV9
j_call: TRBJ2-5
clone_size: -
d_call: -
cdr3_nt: TGTGCCAGCAGCCCCACCGGGACGCCAATACAAGAGACCCAGTACTTC
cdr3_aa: CASSPTGTPIQETQYF

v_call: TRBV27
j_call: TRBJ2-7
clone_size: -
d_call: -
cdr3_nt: TGTGCCAGCAGTTACCAACAGGGGAGGTACTACGAGCAGTACTTC
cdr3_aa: CASSYQQGRYYEQYF

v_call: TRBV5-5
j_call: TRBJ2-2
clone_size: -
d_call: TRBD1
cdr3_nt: TGTGCCAGCAGCAAGGACAGGGGTCAGAACACCGGGGAGCTGTTTTTT
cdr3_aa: CASSKDRGQNTGELFF

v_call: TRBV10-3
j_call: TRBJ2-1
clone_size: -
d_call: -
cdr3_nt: TGTGCCATCAGTGAGTCGACTCGCGGGAATGAGCAGTTCTTC
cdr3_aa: CAISESTRGNEQFF

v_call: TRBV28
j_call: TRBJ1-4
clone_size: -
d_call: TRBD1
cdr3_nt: TGTGCCAGCAGTTCCGGACAGGACTCAACTAATGAAAAACTGTTTTTT
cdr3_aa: CASSSGQDSTNEKLFF

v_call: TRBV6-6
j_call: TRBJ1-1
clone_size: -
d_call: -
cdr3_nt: TGTGCCAGCAGCCCTCCCAAGACCGAAGCTTTCTTT
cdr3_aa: CASSPPKTEAFF

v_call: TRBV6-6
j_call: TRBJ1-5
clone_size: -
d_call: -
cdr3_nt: TGTGCCAGCCGGATCCCCAATCAGCCCCAGCATTTT
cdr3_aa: CASRIPNQPQHF

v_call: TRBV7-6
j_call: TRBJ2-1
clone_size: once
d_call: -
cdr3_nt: TGTGCCAGCAGCTTTGGCTACCCGGATGAGCAGTTCTTC
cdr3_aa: CASSFGYPDEQFF

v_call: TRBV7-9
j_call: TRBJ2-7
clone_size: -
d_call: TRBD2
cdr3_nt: TGTGCCAGCAGCTTAGATGGAGCGGGAGGCTACGAGCAGTACTTC
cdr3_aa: CASSLDGAGGYEQYF

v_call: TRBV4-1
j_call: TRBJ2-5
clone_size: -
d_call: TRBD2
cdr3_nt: TGCGCCAGCAGCCCGGGACTAGCGGGAGTTGAGACCCAGTACTTC
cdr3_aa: CASSPGLAGVETQYF

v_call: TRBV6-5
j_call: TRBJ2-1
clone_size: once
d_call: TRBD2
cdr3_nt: TGTGCCAGCAGTTATAATCCTAGCGGGAGTGGAGATGAGCAGTTCTTC
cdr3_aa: CASSYNPSGSGDEQFF

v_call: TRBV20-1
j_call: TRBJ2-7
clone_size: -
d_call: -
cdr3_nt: TGCAGTGCTAGAGACCCTAGCGAGCAGTACTTC
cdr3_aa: CSARDPSEQYF

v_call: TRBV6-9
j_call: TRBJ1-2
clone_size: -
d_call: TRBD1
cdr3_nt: TGTGCCAGCAGCCACCCGGACAGGGCGGGGGGCTACACCTTC
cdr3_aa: CASSHPDRAGGYTF